This T cell receptor (beta chain) was profiled in a study of blood T cell repertoires in COVID-19. Study information: The United States, Italy and Spain provided the acute and convalescent COVID-19 samples. Sources were T cells, B-cell-depleted T cells, or PBMCs; the material itself was cDNA or gDNA.

Original handling: Estimation of nucleated cell counts relied on the amplification of reference gene primers. Sequencing was performed with immunoSEQ multiplex PCR; in TCRdb, only in-frame clones are kept and a portion is missing. D and trimming come from the DNA, and the V and J calls and clone size come from that table. Of 150,000 to 200,000 clones listed, about 80% were seen once; the top ten hold about 2.7%. As for this clone: A read error may account for a junction end that differs from germline.

The length of the CDR3 is 14 residues. The germline gives CDR1 MNHEY, CDR2 SVGEGT. Material for sequencing was peripheral blood. The origin of this receptor is a human donor with acute or convalescent COVID-19. The donor label of this sample is uncertain. The chain employs TRBV6-2 or TRBV6-3 and TRBJ2-5; 12 positions match TRBD2. The CDR3 loop reads CASSSGLAGYGRDF. The CDR3, as DNA: TGTGCCAGCAGTTCCGGACTAGCGGGATACGGGCGGGACTTC.